This TCR beta chain comes out of a study of T-cell memory formation after mild COVID-19. Whole-study results and caveats: CD8+ contracting clones occupied EMRA, while CD4+ ones occupied mainly CM and EM. There was a balanced CD4/CD8 profile in clones contracting day 15 to 85, and later expanders leaned CD4+. Some clones that responded turned up in pre-infection memory, which suggests that cross-reactive memory joined in.

TCR alpha and TCR beta cDNA libraries carrying sample barcodes and UMIs were produced by 5'RACE using constant-segment primers. MiXCR, run by TCRdb on the 5' RACE reads, gives a single entry per CDR3 protein. Of 430,000 or so distinct CDR3 sequences listed, about 23% are singletons. Trimming took off 0 bases at V and 4 bases at J, with 10 bases between the two ends. The CDR3 loop spans 15 amino acids. With respect to this clonotype: The antigen remains unidentified.

The J gene is TRBJ2-1, the V gene TRBV12-3 or TRBV12-4, with D unresolved. The source is an adult woman who had mild COVID-19 (a few samples of this study predate the infection). Cell type and time point are not known. The material sequenced was PBMCs or a T cell subset sorted from them (not recorded which). The CDR3 DNA is TGTGCCAGCAGTTTAGCGGGATTATCGTACAATGAGCAGTTCTTC. As protein: CASSLAGLSYNEQFF.